These 25 T cell receptor beta chains share one sample of origin, sequenced in a study of OX40 agonist ivuxolimab in advanced cancers. Clones were read by immunoSEQ multiplex PCR, and TCRdb kept only the in-frame ones, dropping some. The repertoire holds 40,000 to 45,000 clones, 75% to 90% seen once, with over 0.35% in the top ten. The specimen comprised CD4+ or CD8+ T cells sorted from blood, sampled in a trial of the OX40 agonist ivuxolimab. Receptors were obtained from an adult with an advanced solid tumor such as melanoma, head and neck, liver or kidney cancer.

The J gene is TRBJ1-1, the V gene TRBV9; D gene ambiguous. The length of the CDR3 is 15 residues. Trimming removed 3 bases at V and 0 bases at J, with 12 bases between. Germline assignment: CDR1 SGDLS and CDR2 YYNGEE. CDR3 residues: CASSALPDLNTEAFF. The CDR3 coding sequence is TGTGCCAGCAGCGCCCTCCCGGACCTGAACACTGAAGCTTTCTTT. The variable domain in full, completed from reference TRBV9 and TRBJ1-1, reads DSGVTQTPKHLITATGQRVTLRCSPRSGDLSVYWYQQSLDQGLQFLIQYYNGEERAKGNILERFSAQQFPDLHSELNLSSLELGDSALYFCASSALPDLNTEAFFGQGTRLTVV.

V is TRBV7-7 and J is TRBJ2-2, with D possibly being TRBD1 or TRBD2 (5 bases each). Between the trimmed V and J ends, which lost 5 bases and 3 bases, there was a span of 13 bases. The V gene's germline CDR1 is SSHAT and CDR2 FNYEAQ (reference sequence). This CDR3 has 15 residues. CDR3 region: CASSDLGVHTGELFF. The CDR3 nucleotides are TGTGCCAGCAGCGATTTGGGGGTGCACACCGGGGAGCTGTTTTTT.

The V call is TRBV6-5, the J call TRBJ2-7; possibly TRBD1 or TRBD2 for D (5 bases each). The length of the CDR3 is 15 residues. V shed 2 bases and J shed 2 bases, with 13 bases lying between them. The germline CDR1 and CDR2 sequences are MNHEY and SVGAGI. CDR3 sequence (DNA): TGTGCCAGCAGTTACACGGACGGGGCGACCTACGAGCAGTACTTC. Translated, it gives CASSYTDGATYEQYF.

In nucleotides, the CDR3 is TGCAGCGCATTGGGACTAGCGGGCCACGAGCAGTACTTC. This gives the protein CSALGLAGHEQYF. The genes are TRBV29-1 and TRBJ2-7; 12 positions match TRBD2. CDR3 length: 13 residues. Germline loops: CDR1 SQVTM, CDR2 ANQGSEA. V lost 7 bases and J lost 5; bases outside the gene matches: 6.

The rearrangement uses TRBV25-1 and TRBJ2-7, with D tentatively TRBD1 or TRBD2 (6 bases each). Per the germline V gene, CDR1 is MGHDK and CDR2 is SYGVNS. Trimming took 7 bases from V and 1 from J, leaving 17 bases between them. This CDR3 region has 15 residues. The CDR3 reads CASTSGASGSYEQYF. DNA for the CDR3: TGTGCCAGCACCTCGGGGGCAAGTGGGTCCTACGAGCAGTACTTC.

CDR3: CASSQSQKHHSSGANVLTF. The DNA for the CDR3 is TGCGCCAGCAGTCAATCACAGAAACATCACAGCTCTGGGGCCAACGTCCTGACTTTC. The chain carries TRBV23-1 and TRBJ2-6; D remains ambiguous. TRBV23-1 is placed among ORFs of uncertain function. V was cut by 0 bases and J by 0 bases, with 15 bases left in between. This CDR3 comprises 19 residues.

About this clone itself: The same CDR3 also results from other DNA sequences found in this sample. V usage is TRBV18 and J usage is TRBJ2-7; D is ambiguous. Trimming took 3 bases from V and 3 from J, leaving 12 bases between them. CDR1 KGHSH and CDR2 LQKENI come from the germline V gene. This CDR3 has 14 residues. The CDR3 nucleotides read TGTGCCAGCTCACCTCCGGATTTTAACTACGAGCAGTACTTC. Translated, it gives CASSPPDFNYEQYF.

The rearrangement joins TRBV6-5 to TRBJ1-4; D unresolved. V was pared by 6 bases and J by 0 bases, with 8 bases between. CDR1 is MNHEY and CDR2 is SVGAGI in the germline V gene. The CDR3 sequence is 14 residues long. CDR3 bases: TGTGCCAGCAGGGGAGGGCCAACTAATGAAAAACTGTTTTTT. It specifies CASRGGPTNEKLFF.

The chain links TRBV6-5 to TRBJ1-6; no clear D gene. CDR1 and CDR2 from the germline V gene are MNHEY and SVGAGI. V gave up 2 bases and J gave up 14 bases, with 13 bases separating them. This CDR3 region has 13 residues. CDR3 nucleotide sequence: TGTGCCAGCAGTTACCGAGGAGTCTCAGCCCTCCACTTT. Its protein is CASSYRGVSALHF.

The chain recombines TRBV7-3 with TRBJ2-1, with 7 bases lining up with TRBD1. Germline CDR1 SGHTA, CDR2 FQGTGA. V was clipped by 5 bases and J by 0 bases; unmatched bases: 4. The CDR3 totals 15 residues. The CDR3 nucleotides read TGTGCCAGCAGCAGGGGACAGAACTCCTACAATGAGCAGTTCTTC. This encodes CASSRGQNSYNEQFF.

The CDR3 DNA is TGTGCCAGCAGCTCGCAGACAGGGAATAACTATGGCTACACCTTC. Translation: CASSSQTGNNYGYTF. The rearrangement uses TRBV7-2 and TRBJ1-2; 7 positions agree with TRBD1. Germline CDR1 and CDR2: SGHTA and FQGNSA. V trimming: 4 bases; J trimming: 1 base; junction bases outside the gene matches: 6. CDR3 length equals 15 residues.

The chain employs TRBV4-1 and TRBJ2-2, with 9 nucleotides matching TRBD1. This CDR3 has 14 residues. V shed 6 bases and J 4 bases; nucleotides not matched to a gene: 3. Germline V gives CDR1 MGHRA, CDR2 YSYEKL. The CDR3 loop reads CASRGQGRTGELFF. CDR3 DNA sequence: TGCGCCAGCAGGGGACAGGGCCGCACCGGGGAGCTGTTTTTT.

The chain recombines TRBV5-5 with TRBJ1-1; possible D gene TRBD1, 5 bases. V was pared by 4 bases and J by 6 bases, with 16 bases between. The germline gives CDR1 SGHKS, CDR2 YYEKEE (reference sequence). CDR3 size: 14 residues. CDR3 region: CASSREGGVAEAFF. CDR3 nucleotide sequence: TGTGCCAGCAGCAGGGAGGGAGGGGTTGCTGAAGCTTTCTTT.

The chain is built from TRBV30 and TRBJ1-2, with D possibly TRBD1 on 5 matching bases. V lost 2 bases and J 4 bases, leaving 8 bases between the germline ends. This CDR3 is built from 12 residues. The germline CDR1 and CDR2 sequences are GTSNPN and SVGIG (reference sequence). For the CDR3, the DNA is TGTGCCTGGAGTATCAGGGCCTATGGCTACACCTTC. Translated: CAWSIRAYGYTF.

The V call is TRBV18, the J call TRBJ1-5, with TRBD1 as a possible D gene (6 bases). The ends were cut back, 3 bases at V and 5 bases at J, with 11 bases in the middle. In germline, CDR1 is KGHSH, CDR2 LQKENI. The CDR3 spans 14 residues. CDR3 DNA sequence: TGTGCCAGCTCACCGAAACAGGGCCATCAGCCCCAGCATTTT. This gives the protein CASSPKQGHQPQHF.

In its sample, this clone was seen once. This rearrangement joins TRBV30 to TRBJ1-2; D not resolved. V was shortened by 2 bases and J by 3 bases, with 13 bases between the two germline ends. Germline V lookup: CDR1 GTSNPN, CDR2 SVGIG (reference sequence). CDR3 length: 14 amino acids. CDR3 sequence (DNA): TGTGCCTGGAGTCCCTTGGGCAGCGACTATGGCTACACCTTC. Its protein product is CAWSPLGSDYGYTF.

The DNA of the CDR3 is TGTGCCAGCAGTTACGGCCAGGGGACTAATGAAAAACTGTTTTTT. This sequence encodes CASSYGQGTNEKLFF. The chain recombines TRBV6-6 with TRBJ1-4, with D perhaps TRBD1 (6 bases). Germline CDR1 MNHNY, CDR2 SVGAGI (reference sequence). The germline V and J ends were trimmed by 2 bases and 2 bases, with 9 bases remaining between them. CDR3 length equals 15 residues.

CDR3 protein: CASIPADGTYEQYF. CDR3 nucleotide sequence: TGTGCCAGCATTCCGGCGGACGGTACCTACGAGCAGTACTTC. This chain links TRBV6-1 with TRBJ2-7; D gene unclear. V lost 7 bases, J lost 2 bases, and 15 bases lay in between. The CDR3 is made up of 14 amino acids. The germline V gene encodes CDR1 MNHNS and CDR2 SASEGT.

The gene calls are TRBV10-3 and TRBJ2-2; possibly TRBD2 for D (5 bases). CDR3 size: 13 residues. The germline CDR1 and CDR2 sequences are ENHRY and SYGVKD. V was trimmed by 2 bases and J by 5 bases, leaving 6 bases between them. The chain's CDR3 is CAISEGETGELFF. The CDR3 DNA reads TGTGCCATCAGTGAGGGGGAGACCGGGGAGCTGTTTTTT.

This clone has just a few counts. This chain uses TRBV27 with TRBJ1-2, with a weak D call TRBD1 (5 bases). V dropped 2 bases and J dropped 5 bases, with 18 bases sitting between them. The CDR3 is 16 amino acids. Germline CDR1 MNHEY, CDR2 SMNVEV (reference sequence). The CDR3, as DNA: TGTGCCAGCAGTTTAAACGCGGGGGTAGAAGGGTATGGCTACACCTTC. This translates into CASSLNAGVEGYGYTF.

The chain uses TRBV29-1 and TRBJ2-3; tentative D call: TRBD2 (7 bases). The CDR3 covers 15 residues. V lost 7 bases and J lost 3, with 20 bases in between. Germline CDR1 SQVTM, CDR2 ANQGSEA. CDR3 sequence: CSGKDLGGPTDTQYF. CDR3 bases: TGCAGCGGGAAGGACCTGGGGGGGCCGACAGATACGCAGTATTTT.

The chain recombines TRBV4-2 with TRBJ2-3, with TRBD2 matching over 10 bases. Per germline, CDR1 LGHNA and CDR2 YNFKEQ. Germline trimming cut 0 bases from V and 6 bases from J; bases unmatched to any gene: 12. The CDR3 has 18 amino acids. The CDR3 reads CASSQDRSSGGSADTQYF. CDR3 coding DNA: TGTGCCAGCAGCCAAGATCGAAGTAGCGGGGGGAGCGCGGATACGCAGTATTTT.

This clone came up a few times. CDR3 DNA: TGTGCCAGCAGCCCATTCGGGACCTTTGGAACCGGGGAGCTGTTTTTT. Translating it yields CASSPFGTFGTGELFF. This chain uses TRBV27 with TRBJ2-2; D assignment may be TRBD1 or TRBD2 (5 bases each). CDR1 MNHEY and CDR2 SMNVEV come from the germline V gene (reference sequence). CDR3 length: 16 amino acids. Trimming shortened V by 6 bases and J by 5 bases, and 19 bases separated the two germline ends.

This rearrangement joins TRBV6-5 to TRBJ1-4, with D hard to call. Trimming left V 5 bases short and J 7 bases short, with 14 bases between. CDR3 size: 14 residues. From germline, CDR1 is MNHEY and CDR2 SVGAGI. This CDR3 reads CASSRGIEVEKLFF. The CDR3 region has the DNA TGTGCCAGCAGTCGAGGGATTGAGGTTGAAAAACTGTTTTTT.

V usage is TRBV30 and J usage is TRBJ2-1, with 11 bases identical to TRBD2. V gave up 5 bases and J gave up 6 bases; unmatched junction bases: 9. Germline V lookup: CDR1 GTSNPN, CDR2 SVGIG (reference sequence). CDR3 size: 15 residues. This chain's CDR3 is CAWGISGGASNEQFF. CDR3 bases: TGTGCCTGGGGAATTAGCGGGGGGGCCAGCAATGAGCAGTTCTTC.